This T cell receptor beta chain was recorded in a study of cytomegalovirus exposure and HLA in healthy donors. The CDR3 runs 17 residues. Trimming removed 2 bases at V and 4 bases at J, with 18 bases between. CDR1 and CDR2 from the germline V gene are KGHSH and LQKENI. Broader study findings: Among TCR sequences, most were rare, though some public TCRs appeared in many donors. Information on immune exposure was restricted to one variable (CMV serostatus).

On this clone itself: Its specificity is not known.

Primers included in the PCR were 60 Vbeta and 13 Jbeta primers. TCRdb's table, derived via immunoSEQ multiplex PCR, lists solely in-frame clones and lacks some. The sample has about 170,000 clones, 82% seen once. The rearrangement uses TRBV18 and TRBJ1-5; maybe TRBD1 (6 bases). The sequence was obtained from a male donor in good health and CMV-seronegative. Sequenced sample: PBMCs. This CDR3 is CASSPGGGKGPNQPQHF. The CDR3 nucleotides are TGTGCCAGCTCACCAGGGGGGGGCAAAGGCCCAAATCAGCCCCAGCATTTT. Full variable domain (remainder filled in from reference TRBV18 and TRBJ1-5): NAGVMQNPRHLVRRRGQEARLRCSPMKGHSHVYWYRQLPEEGLKFMVYLQKENIIDESGMPKERFSAEFPKEGPSILRIQQVVRGDSAAYFCASSPGGGKGPNQPQHFGDGTRLSIL.